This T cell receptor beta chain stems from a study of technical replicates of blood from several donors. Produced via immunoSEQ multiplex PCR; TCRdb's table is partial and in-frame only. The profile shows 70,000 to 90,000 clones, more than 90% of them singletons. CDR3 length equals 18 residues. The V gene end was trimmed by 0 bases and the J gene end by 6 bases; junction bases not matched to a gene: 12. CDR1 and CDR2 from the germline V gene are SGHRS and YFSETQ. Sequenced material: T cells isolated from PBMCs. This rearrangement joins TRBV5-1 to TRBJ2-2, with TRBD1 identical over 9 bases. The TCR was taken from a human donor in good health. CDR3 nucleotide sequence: TGCGCCAGCAGCTTGGTTAGCGGTACAGGGGGCCTTGCCGGGGAGCTGTTTTTT. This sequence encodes CASSLVSGTGGLAGELFF.